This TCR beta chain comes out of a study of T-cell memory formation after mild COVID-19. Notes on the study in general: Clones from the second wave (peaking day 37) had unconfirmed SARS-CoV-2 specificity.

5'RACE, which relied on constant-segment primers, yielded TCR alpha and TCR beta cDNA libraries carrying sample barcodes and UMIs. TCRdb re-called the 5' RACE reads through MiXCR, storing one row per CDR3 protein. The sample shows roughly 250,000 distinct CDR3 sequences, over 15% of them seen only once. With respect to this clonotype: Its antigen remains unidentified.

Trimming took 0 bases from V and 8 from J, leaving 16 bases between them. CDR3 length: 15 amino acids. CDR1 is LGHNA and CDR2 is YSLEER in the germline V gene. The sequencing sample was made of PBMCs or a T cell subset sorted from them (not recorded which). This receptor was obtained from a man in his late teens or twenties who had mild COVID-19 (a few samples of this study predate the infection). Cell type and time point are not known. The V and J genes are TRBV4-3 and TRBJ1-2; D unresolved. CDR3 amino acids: CASSQDLRLRGGYTF. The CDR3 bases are TGCGCCAGCAGCCAAGACCTGAGGTTGCGAGGCGGCTACACCTTC.